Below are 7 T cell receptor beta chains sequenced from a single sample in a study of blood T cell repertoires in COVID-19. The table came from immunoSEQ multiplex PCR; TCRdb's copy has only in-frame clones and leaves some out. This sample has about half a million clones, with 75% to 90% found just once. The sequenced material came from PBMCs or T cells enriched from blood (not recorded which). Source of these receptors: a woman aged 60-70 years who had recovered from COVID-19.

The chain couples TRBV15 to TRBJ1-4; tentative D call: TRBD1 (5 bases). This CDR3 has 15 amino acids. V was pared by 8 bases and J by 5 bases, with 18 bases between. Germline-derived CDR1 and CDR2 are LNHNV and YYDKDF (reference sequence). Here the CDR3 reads CATLAGWETNEKLFF. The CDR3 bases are TGTGCCACCCTGGCAGGGTGGGAAACGAATGAAAAACTGTTTTTT.

The CDR3 region is CASQSTGGTGELFF. In DNA form, the CDR3 reads TGTGCCAGCCAGTCGACAGGGGGCACCGGGGAGCTGTTTTTT. J is TRBJ2-2 and V is TRBV3-1 (or the pseudogene TRBV3-2); TRBD1 aligns across 9 bases. J was trimmed by 4 bases and V by 8 bases; bases with no gene match: 5. Germline CDR1 LGHDT, CDR2 YNNKEL (reference sequence). The CDR3 sequence is 14 residues long.

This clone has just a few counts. The CDR3 DNA sequence: TGTGCCTGGAGCTTAGGAGTGTTTGGGACAGTTGCAGGAAAACTGTTTTTT. It yields the protein CAWSLGVFGTVAGKLFF. V usage is TRBV30 and J usage is TRBJ1-4; 7 bases align to TRBD1. Germline V gives CDR1 GTSNPN, CDR2 SVGIG (reference sequence). The CDR3 is 17 amino acids. V was pared by 3 bases and J by 10 bases, with 20 bases of the junction left unmatched.

The CDR3 DNA is TGTGCCACCAGCAGAGCCGGGACAGGGATCCAGCCCCAGCATTTT. It yields the protein CATSRAGTGIQPQHF. The V and J genes are TRBV15 and TRBJ1-5; 9 bases align to TRBD1. Trimming at V came to 1 base and at J to 7 bases, leaving 5 bases not matched to a gene. This CDR3 has 15 amino acids. Germline V gene lookup returns CDR1 LNHNV and CDR2 YYDKDF (reference sequence).

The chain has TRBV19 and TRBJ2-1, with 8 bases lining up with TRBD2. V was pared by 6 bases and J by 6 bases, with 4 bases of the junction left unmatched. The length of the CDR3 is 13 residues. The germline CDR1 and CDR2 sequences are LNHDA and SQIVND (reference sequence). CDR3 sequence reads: CASRSGGGNEQFF. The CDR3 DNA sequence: TGTGCCAGTAGATCCGGGGGGGGCAATGAGCAGTTCTTC.

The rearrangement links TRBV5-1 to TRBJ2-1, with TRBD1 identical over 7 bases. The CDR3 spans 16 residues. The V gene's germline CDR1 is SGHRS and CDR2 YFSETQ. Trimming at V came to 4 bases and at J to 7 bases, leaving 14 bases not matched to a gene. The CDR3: CASSRSTGMVWNEQFF. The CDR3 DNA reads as TGCGCCAGCAGCAGGTCGACAGGGATGGTTTGGAATGAGCAGTTCTTC.

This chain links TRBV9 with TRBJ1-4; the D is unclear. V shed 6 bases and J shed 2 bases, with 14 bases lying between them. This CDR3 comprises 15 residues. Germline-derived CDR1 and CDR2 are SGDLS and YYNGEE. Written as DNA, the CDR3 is TGTGCCAGCACCGTTGGGTTAGCGACTAATGAAAAACTGTTTTTT. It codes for CASTVGLATNEKLFF.